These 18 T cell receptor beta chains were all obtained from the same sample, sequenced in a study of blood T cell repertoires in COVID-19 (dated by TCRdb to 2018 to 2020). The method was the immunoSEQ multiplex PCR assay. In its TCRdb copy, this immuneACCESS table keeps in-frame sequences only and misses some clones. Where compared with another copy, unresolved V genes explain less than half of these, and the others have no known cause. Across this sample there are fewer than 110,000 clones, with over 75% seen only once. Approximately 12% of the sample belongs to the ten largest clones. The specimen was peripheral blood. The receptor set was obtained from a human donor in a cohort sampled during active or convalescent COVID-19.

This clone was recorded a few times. CDR3 nucleotides: TGTGCCAGTAGAAGGAGGCGGGCTCCAGGCAATCAGCCCCAGCATTTT. Translating gives CASRRRRAPGNQPQHF. V and J are TRBV19 and TRBJ1-5; D is undetermined. Germline V gene sequence: CDR1 LNHDA, CDR2 SQIVND (reference sequence). CDR3 length: 16 residues. Trimming removed 6 bases from V and 2 bases from J, with 17 bases in between. Using reference TRBV19 and TRBJ1-5 for the parts outside the CDR3, the full variable domain is DGGITQSPKYLFRKEGQNVTLSCEQNLNHDAMYWYRQDPGQGLRLIYYSQIVNDFQKGDIAEGYSVSREKKESFPLTVTSAQKNPTAFYLCASRRRRAPGNQPQHFGDGTRLSIL.

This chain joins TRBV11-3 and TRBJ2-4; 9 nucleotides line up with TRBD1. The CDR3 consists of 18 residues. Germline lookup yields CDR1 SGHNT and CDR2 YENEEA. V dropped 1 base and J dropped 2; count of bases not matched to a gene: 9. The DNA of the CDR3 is TGTGCCAGCAGCTTAGGCATAACAGGGGGCTCCACCAAAAACATTCAGTACTTC. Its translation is CASSLGITGGSTKNIQYF.

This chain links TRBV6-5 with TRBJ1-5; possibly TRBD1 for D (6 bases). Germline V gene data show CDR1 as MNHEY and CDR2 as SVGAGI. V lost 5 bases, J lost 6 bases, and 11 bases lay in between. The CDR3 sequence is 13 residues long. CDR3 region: CASSPDRTQPQHF. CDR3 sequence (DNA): TGTGCCAGCAGTCCGGACAGAACTCAGCCCCAGCATTTT.

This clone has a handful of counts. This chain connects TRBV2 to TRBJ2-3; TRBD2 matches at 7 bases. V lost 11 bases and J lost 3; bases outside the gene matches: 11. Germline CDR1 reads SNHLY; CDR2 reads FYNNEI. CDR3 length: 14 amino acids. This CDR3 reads CASRTRRGTDTQYF. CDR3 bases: TGTGCCTCGAGGACTAGGCGTGGGACAGATACGCAGTATTTT.

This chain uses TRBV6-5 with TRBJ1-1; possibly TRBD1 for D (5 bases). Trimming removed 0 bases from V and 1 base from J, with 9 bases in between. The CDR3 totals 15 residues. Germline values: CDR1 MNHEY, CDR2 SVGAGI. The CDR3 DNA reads TGTGCCAGCAGTTACTCAGGGCAGGGGAACACTGAAGCTTTCTTT. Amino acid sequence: CASSYSGQGNTEAFF.

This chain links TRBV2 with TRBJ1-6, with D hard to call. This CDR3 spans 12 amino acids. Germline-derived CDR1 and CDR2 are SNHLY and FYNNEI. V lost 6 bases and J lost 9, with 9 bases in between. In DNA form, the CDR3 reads TGTGCCAGCAGGGCGGTTCCTTCACCCCTCCACTTT. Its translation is CASRAVPSPLHF.

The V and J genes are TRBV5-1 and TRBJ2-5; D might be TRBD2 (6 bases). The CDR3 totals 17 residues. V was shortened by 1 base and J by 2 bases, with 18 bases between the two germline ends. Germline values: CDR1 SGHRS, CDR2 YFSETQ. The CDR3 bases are TGCGCCAGCAGCTTGTGGGGCTATTCTGGGACTCAAGAGACCCAGTACTTC. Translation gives CASSLWGYSGTQETQYF.

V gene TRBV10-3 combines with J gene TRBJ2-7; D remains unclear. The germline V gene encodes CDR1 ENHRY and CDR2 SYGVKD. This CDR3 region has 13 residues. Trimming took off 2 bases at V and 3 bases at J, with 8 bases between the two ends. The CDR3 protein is CAISERRFYEQYF. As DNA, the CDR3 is TGTGCCATCAGTGAGCGTCGGTTCTACGAGCAGTACTTC.

For the CDR3, the DNA is TGTGCCAGCTCACCGATAGCGGGGGGCTACAATGAGCAGTTCTTC. Translating gives CASSPIAGGYNEQFF. The rearrangement links TRBV18 to TRBJ2-1; 10 nucleotides agree with TRBD2. This CDR3 has 15 residues. Trimming removed 3 bases from V and 3 bases from J; junction bases left unmatched: 2. Germline loops: CDR1 KGHSH, CDR2 LQKENI.

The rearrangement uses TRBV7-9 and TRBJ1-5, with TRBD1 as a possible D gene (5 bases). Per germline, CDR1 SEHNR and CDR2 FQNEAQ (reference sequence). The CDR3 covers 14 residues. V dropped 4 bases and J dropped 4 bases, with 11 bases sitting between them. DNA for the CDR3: TGTGCCAGCAGCTCGCAGGGATGGAATCAGCCCCAGCATTTT. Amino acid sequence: CASSSQGWNQPQHF.

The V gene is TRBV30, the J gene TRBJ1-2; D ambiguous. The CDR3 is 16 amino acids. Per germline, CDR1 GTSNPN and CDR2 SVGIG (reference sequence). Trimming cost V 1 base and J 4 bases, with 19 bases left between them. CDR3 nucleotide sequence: TGTGCCTGGAGTGATTTTAGTGCCCCCGGCGGCTATGGCTACACCTTC. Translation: CAWSDFSAPGGYGYTF. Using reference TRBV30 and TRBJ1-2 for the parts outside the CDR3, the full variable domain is SQTIHQWPATLVQPVGSPLSLECTVEGTSNPNLYWYRQAAGRGLQLLFYSVGIGQISSEVPQNLSASRPQDRQFILSSKKLLLSDSGFYLCAWSDFSAPGGYGYTFGSGTRLTVV.

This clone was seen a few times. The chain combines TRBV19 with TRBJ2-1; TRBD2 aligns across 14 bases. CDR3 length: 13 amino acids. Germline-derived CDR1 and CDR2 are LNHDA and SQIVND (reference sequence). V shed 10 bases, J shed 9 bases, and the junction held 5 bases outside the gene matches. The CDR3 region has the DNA TGTGCCACGGGACTAGCGGGGGTGGGTGAGCAGTTCTTC. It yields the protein CATGLAGVGEQFF.

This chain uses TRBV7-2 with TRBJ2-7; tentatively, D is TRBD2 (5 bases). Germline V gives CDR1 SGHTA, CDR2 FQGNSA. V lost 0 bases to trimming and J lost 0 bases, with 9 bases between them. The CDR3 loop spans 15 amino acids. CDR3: CASSLASASSYEQYF. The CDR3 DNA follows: TGTGCCAGCAGCTTAGCTAGCGCCAGCTCCTACGAGCAGTACTTC.

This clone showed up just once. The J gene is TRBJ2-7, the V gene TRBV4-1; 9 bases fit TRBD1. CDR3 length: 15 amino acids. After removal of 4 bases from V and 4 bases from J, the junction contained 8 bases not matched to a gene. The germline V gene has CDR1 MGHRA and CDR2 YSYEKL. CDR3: CASSRYGTGSYEQYF. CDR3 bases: TGCGCCAGCAGCCGATACGGGACAGGGTCTTACGAGCAGTACTTC.

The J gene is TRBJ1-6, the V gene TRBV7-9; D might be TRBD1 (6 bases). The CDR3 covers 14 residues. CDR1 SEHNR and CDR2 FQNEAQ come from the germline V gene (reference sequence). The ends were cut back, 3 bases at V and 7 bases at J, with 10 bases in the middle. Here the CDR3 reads CASSFAGANSPLHF. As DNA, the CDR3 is TGTGCCAGCAGCTTCGCAGGGGCGAATTCACCCCTCCACTTT.

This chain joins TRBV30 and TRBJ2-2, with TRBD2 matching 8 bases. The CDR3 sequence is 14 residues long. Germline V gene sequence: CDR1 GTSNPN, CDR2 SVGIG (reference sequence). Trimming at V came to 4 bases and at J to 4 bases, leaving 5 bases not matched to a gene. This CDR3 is CAWKRLATTGELFF. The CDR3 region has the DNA TGTGCCTGGAAACGACTAGCGACCACCGGGGAGCTGTTTTTT.

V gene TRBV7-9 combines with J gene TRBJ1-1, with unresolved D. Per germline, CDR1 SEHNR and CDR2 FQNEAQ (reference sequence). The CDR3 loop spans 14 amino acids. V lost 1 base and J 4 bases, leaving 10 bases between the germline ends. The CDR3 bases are TGTGCCAGCAGCTTAGACGGCGGGAGCACTGAAGCTTTCTTT. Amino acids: CASSLDGGSTEAFF.

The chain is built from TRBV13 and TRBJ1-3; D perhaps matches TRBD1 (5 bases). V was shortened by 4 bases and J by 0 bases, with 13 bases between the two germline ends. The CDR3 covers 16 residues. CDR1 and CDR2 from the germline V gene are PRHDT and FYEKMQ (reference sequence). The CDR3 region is CASSSRGVPSGNTIYF. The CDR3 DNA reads TGTGCCAGCAGCTCCCGGGGGGTTCCCTCTGGAAACACCATATATTTT.